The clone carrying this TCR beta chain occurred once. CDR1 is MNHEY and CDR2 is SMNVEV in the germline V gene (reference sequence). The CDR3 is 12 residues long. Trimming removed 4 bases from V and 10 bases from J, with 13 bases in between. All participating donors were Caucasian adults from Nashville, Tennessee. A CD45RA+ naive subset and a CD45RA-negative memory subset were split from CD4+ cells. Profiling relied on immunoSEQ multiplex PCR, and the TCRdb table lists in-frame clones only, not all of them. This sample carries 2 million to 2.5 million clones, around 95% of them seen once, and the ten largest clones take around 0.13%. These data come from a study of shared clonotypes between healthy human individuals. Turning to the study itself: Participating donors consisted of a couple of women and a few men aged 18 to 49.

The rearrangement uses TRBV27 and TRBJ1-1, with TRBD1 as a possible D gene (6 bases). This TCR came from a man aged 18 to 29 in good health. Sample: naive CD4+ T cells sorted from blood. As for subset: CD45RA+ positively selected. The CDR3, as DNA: TGTGCCAGCAGTTCGGGACACCAAAGAGCTTTCTTT. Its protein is CASSSGHQRAFF.